A selection of T cell receptor beta chains follows, all from one sample in a study of blood T cell repertoires in COVID-19. Method: immunoSEQ multiplex PCR; TCRdb's copy keeps in-frame clones and lacks some. The sample includes a few hundred thousand clones, roughly 90% of them seen just once. Sequencing input: peripheral blood. These receptors originate from a woman aged 50 to 60 with active or convalescent COVID-19. Both conserved end residues are part of each CDR3. D genes are given only for firm matches. Only part of the rows carry a size: once, few, many, or a class if the clone is expanded.

d_call	clone_size	v_call	j_call	cdr3_aa	cdr3_nt
NA	NA	TRBV5-1	TRBJ2-2	CASSSTGNTGELFF	TGCGCCAGCAGCTCGACAGGGAACACCGGGGAGCTGTTTTTT
NA	NA	TRBV28	TRBJ2-2	CASSSFGENTGELFF	TGTGCCAGCAGCTCCTTCGGGGAGAACACCGGGGAGCTGTTTTTT
NA	few	TRBV10-3	TRBJ1-1	CAISESAGLGDTEAFF	TGTGCCATCAGTGAGTCGGCCGGGTTAGGGGACACTGAAGCTTTCTTT
NA	NA	TRBV7-9	TRBJ1-1	CASSEPGRTEAFF	TGTGCCAGCAGCGAACCCGGTCGCACTGAAGCTTTCTTT
TRBD2	NA	TRBV9	TRBJ2-6	CASSVGGSSGANVLTF	TGTGCCAGCAGCGTGGGAGGGTCCTCTGGGGCCAACGTCCTGACTTTC
TRBD1	NA	TRBV7-8	TRBJ1-2	CASSLRDRGDYGYTF	TGTGCCAGCAGCTTGCGGGACAGGGGGGACTATGGCTACACCTTC
NA	NA	TRBV18	TRBJ2-7	CASSPNRAPNEQYF	TGTGCCAGCTCACCAAACAGGGCCCCTAACGAGCAGTACTTC
TRBD1	NA	TRBV19	TRBJ1-5	CASSFGTDNQPQHF	TGTGCCAGTAGTTTTGGGACAGACAATCAGCCCCAGCATTTT
NA	NA	TRBV21-1	TRBJ1-5	CASGPGFQPQHF	TGTGCCAGCGGACCAGGGTTTCAGCCCCAGCATTTT
NA	NA	TRBV9	TRBJ2-2	CASSVVPGAATGELFF	TGTGCCAGCAGCGTAGTCCCAGGGGCGGCCACCGGGGAGCTGTTTTTT
TRBD2	NA	TRBV18	TRBJ2-7	CASSPLSGGESEQYF	TGTGCCAGCTCACCGCTGTCGGGAGGCGAGAGCGAGCAGTACTTC
TRBD1	NA	TRBV2	TRBJ1-1	CASRAPGGTGNTEAFF	TGTGCCAGCAGGGCCCCAGGGGGCACGGGGAACACTGAAGCTTTCTTT
NA	NA	TRBV28	TRBJ2-7	CASAGPPAYEQYF	TGTGCCAGCGCAGGGCCCCCCGCCTACGAGCAGTACTTC
NA	few	TRBV29-1	TRBJ1-1	CSGRTAMNTEAFF	TGCAGCGGAAGGACAGCAATGAACACTGAAGCTTTCTTT
NA	NA	TRBV10-1	TRBJ1-2	CASSYPFSRSPSRGYTF	TGCGCCAGCAGTTACCCTTTTTCCCGGTCCCCTTCGCGGGGCTACACCTTC
TRBD1	once	TRBV19	TRBJ1-2	CASSIAGTGGHGYTF	TGTGCCAGTAGTATCGCCGGGACAGGGGGTCATGGCTACACCTTC
TRBD1	NA	TRBV11-3	TRBJ2-1	CASSLGTGSSYNEQFF	TGTGCCAGCAGCTTAGGGACAGGGAGCTCCTACAATGAGCAGTTCTTC
TRBD1	NA	TRBV5-1	TRBJ1-4	CASSPDRGRGEKLFF	TGCGCCAGCAGCCCTGACAGGGGGAGGGGTGAAAAACTGTTTTTT
NA	NA	TRBV4-3	TRBJ1-1	CASSQGSGINTEAFF	TGCGCCAGCAGCCAAGGATCCGGGATAAACACTGAAGCTTTCTTT
TRBD1	NA	TRBV27	TRBJ2-7	CASSWYPDRVIEQYF	TGTGCCAGCAGTTGGTATCCGGACAGGGTAATCGAGCAGTACTTC
NA	NA	TRBV7-9	TRBJ1-2	CASSPQDNGYTF	TGTGCCAGCAGCCCCCAGGACAATGGCTACACCTTC
NA	NA	TRBV11-1	TRBJ1-1	CASSLLENTEAFF	TGTGCCAGCAGCTTACTAGAAAACACTGAAGCTTTCTTT
TRBD2	NA	TRBV9	TRBJ2-5	CASSVTSGHPAGAQYF	TGTGCCAGCAGCGTGACTAGCGGGCACCCCGCCGGGGCCCAGTACTTC
NA	NA	TRBV12-3/TRBV12-4	TRBJ2-7	CASTPFLVGEQYF	TGTGCCAGCACACCATTTCTGGTCGGCGAGCAGTACTTC
NA	NA	TRBV19	TRBJ2-1	CATTGSYNEQFF	TGTGCCACTACCGGTTCCTACAATGAGCAGTTCTTC